This paragraph reports one TCR beta chain. The data derive from a study of blood T cell repertoires in COVID-19. The repertoire was sequenced with immunoSEQ multiplex PCR; TCRdb's copy has only in-frame clones and lacks some. The data hold 280,000 or so clones, with around 88% observed a single time. Between the trimmed V and J ends, which lost 2 bases and 3 bases, there was a span of 10 bases. Looked up from germline, CDR1 is SNHLY and CDR2 is FYNNEI. This CDR3 is 14 amino acids long. The rearrangement uses TRBV2 and TRBJ1-1; D gene uncertain. The sequence was obtained from a woman aged 30 to 39 who had recovered from COVID-19. Sequenced sample: peripheral blood. CDR3: CASSEIAVDTEAFF. The CDR3 nucleotides are TGTGCCAGCAGTGAAATAGCCGTGGACACTGAAGCTTTCTTT.